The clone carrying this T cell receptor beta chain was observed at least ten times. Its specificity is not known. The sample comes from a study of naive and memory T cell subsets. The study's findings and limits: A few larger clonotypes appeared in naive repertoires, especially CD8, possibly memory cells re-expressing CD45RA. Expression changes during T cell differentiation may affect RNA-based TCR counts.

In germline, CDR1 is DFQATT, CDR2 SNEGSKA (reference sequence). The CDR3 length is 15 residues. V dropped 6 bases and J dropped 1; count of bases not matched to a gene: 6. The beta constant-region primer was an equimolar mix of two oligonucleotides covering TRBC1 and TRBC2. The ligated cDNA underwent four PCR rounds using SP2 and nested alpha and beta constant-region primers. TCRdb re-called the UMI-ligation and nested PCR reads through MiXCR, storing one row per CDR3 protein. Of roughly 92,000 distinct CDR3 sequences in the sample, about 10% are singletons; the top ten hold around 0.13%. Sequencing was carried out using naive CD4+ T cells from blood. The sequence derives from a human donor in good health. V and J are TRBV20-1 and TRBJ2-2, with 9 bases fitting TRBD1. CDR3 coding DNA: TGCAGTGCGCCCGGGACAGGGCAGAACACCGGGGAGCTGTTTTTT. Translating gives CSAPGTGQNTGELFF.